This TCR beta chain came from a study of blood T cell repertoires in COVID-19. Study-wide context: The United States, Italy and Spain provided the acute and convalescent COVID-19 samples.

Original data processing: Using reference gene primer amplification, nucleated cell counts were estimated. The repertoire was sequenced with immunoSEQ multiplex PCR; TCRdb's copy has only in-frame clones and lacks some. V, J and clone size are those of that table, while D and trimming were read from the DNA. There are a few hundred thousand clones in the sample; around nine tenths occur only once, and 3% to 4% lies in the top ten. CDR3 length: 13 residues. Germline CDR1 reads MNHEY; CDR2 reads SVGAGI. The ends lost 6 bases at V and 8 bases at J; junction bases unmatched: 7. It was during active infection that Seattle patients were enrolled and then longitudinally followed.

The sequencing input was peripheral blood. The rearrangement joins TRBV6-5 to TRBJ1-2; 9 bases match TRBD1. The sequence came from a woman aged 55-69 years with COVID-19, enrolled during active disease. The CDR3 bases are TGTGCCAGCAGCCTTGGACAGGGGCAAGGCTACACCTTC. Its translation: CASSLGQGQGYTF.